This is a list of T cell receptor beta chains from one sample in a study of shared clonotypes between healthy human individuals. Sequencing was performed with immunoSEQ multiplex PCR; in TCRdb, only in-frame clones are kept and a portion is missing. The table shows millions of clones, with around 96% occurring only once. The specimen was naive CD8+ T cells sorted from blood. These receptors were collected from a man between 18 and 35 years old in good health. Each CDR3 is given with its conserved first and last residue. D genes are given only for firm matches. Some rows have no size entry. The others give once, few or many, or a class for an expanded clone.

D gene: TRBD2; clone size: once; J gene: TRBJ2-3; V gene: TRBV9; CDR3 protein: CASSDGAGSSDTQYF; CDR3 DNA: TGTGCCAGCAGCGACGGAGCGGGATCATCCGATACGCAGTATTTT
D gene: NA; clone size: NA; J gene: TRBJ1-4; V gene: TRBV7-8; CDR3 protein: CASSLGPLRDGGEKLFF; CDR3 DNA: TGTGCCAGCAGCTTGGGGCCTCTTAGGGATGGTGGTGAAAAACTGTTTTTT
D gene: TRBD1; clone size: few; J gene: TRBJ1-5; V gene: TRBV7-9; CDR3 protein: CASSLTGTGNQPQHF; CDR3 DNA: TGTGCCAGCAGCTTGACCGGGACAGGCAATCAGCCCCAGCATTTT
D gene: TRBD1; clone size: NA; J gene: TRBJ1-3; V gene: TRBV10-2; CDR3 protein: CASSGQGIDSGNTIYF; CDR3 DNA: TGCGCCAGCTCGGGACAGGGGATTGACTCTGGAAACACCATATATTTT
D gene: TRBD1; clone size: NA; J gene: TRBJ2-7; V gene: TRBV27; CDR3 protein: CASSLGTVHEQYF; CDR3 DNA: TGTGCCAGCAGTTTAGGGACAGTCCACGAGCAGTACTTC
D gene: TRBD1; clone size: once; J gene: TRBJ2-1; V gene: TRBV7-2; CDR3 protein: CATSSSGQVHNEQFF; CDR3 DNA: TGTGCCACCTCGAGCTCGGGACAGGTCCACAATGAGCAGTTCTTC
D gene: TRBD2; clone size: once; J gene: TRBJ2-7; V gene: TRBV27; CDR3 protein: CASTSLGLADTYEQYF; CDR3 DNA: TGTGCCAGCACCTCCTTGGGACTAGCGGATACCTACGAGCAGTACTTC
D gene: NA; clone size: NA; J gene: TRBJ2-7; V gene: TRBV13; CDR3 protein: CASSSVRYYYEQYF; CDR3 DNA: TGTGCCAGCAGCTCCGTCCGGTACTACTACGAGCAGTACTTC
D gene: NA; clone size: NA; J gene: TRBJ2-7; V gene: TRBV5-4; CDR3 protein: CASSRRDGSYEQYF; CDR3 DNA: TGTGCCAGCAGCAGGAGGGACGGTTCATACGAGCAGTACTTC
D gene: NA; clone size: once; J gene: TRBJ2-7; V gene: TRBV28; CDR3 protein: CASSRISYEQYF; CDR3 DNA: TGTGCCAGCAGTCGGATCTCCTACGAGCAGTACTTC
D gene: NA; clone size: NA; J gene: TRBJ2-3; V gene: TRBV4-1; CDR3 protein: CASSQAGVETDTQYF; CDR3 DNA: TGCGCCAGCAGCCAAGCGGGAGTGGAGACAGATACGCAGTATTTT
D gene: NA; clone size: NA; J gene: TRBJ1-1; V gene: TRBV9; CDR3 protein: CASSVAGGGYTEAFF; CDR3 DNA: TGTGCCAGCAGCGTAGCGGGAGGGGGTTACACTGAAGCTTTCTTT
D gene: NA; clone size: few; J gene: TRBJ2-2; V gene: TRBV4-1; CDR3 protein: CASSQVSNTGELFF; CDR3 DNA: TGCGCCAGCAGCCAAGTAAGCAACACCGGGGAGCTGTTTTTT
D gene: NA; clone size: NA; J gene: TRBJ2-1; V gene: TRBV6-4; CDR3 protein: CASSPKSSSYNEQFF; CDR3 DNA: TGTGCCAGCAGTCCCAAGTCGAGCTCCTACAATGAGCAGTTCTTC
D gene: NA; clone size: NA; J gene: TRBJ2-1; V gene: TRBV9; CDR3 protein: CASSSDGSSYNEQFF; CDR3 DNA: TGTGCCAGCAGCTCAGACGGGAGCTCCTACAATGAGCAGTTCTTC
D gene: NA; clone size: NA; J gene: TRBJ2-2; V gene: TRBV4-3; CDR3 protein: CASSQERLLDALDTGELFF; CDR3 DNA: TGCGCCAGCAGCCAAGAAAGGCTTTTAGATGCTTTGGACACCGGGGAGCTGTTTTTT
D gene: NA; clone size: NA; J gene: TRBJ2-3; V gene: TRBV5-4; CDR3 protein: CASSLGQARSF; CDR3 DNA: TGTGCCAGCAGCTTGGGGCAGGCCAGGTCCTTT
D gene: NA; clone size: NA; J gene: TRBJ1-4; V gene: TRBV4-3; CDR3 protein: CASSRLTGAGEKLFF; CDR3 DNA: TGCGCCAGCAGCCGACTAACAGGCGCGGGAGAAAAACTGTTTTTT
D gene: TRBD1; clone size: once; J gene: TRBJ1-2; V gene: TRBV13; CDR3 protein: CASSLGQGTGGYTF; CDR3 DNA: TGTGCCAGCAGCCTGGGACAGGGTACGGGTGGCTACACCTTC
D gene: TRBD1; clone size: NA; J gene: TRBJ2-5; V gene: TRBV5-6; CDR3 protein: CASSPGTASEQYF; CDR3 DNA: TGTGCCAGCAGCCCGGGGACAGCCTCAGAGCAGTACTTC
D gene: TRBD2; clone size: NA; J gene: TRBJ2-1; V gene: TRBV10-1; CDR3 protein: CASRGLNNEQFF; CDR3 DNA: TGCGCCAGCCGGGGACTAAACAATGAGCAGTTCTTC
D gene: TRBD1; clone size: NA; J gene: TRBJ2-7; V gene: TRBV6-5; CDR3 protein: CASSSFRGTVYEQYF; CDR3 DNA: TGTGCCAGCAGTTCTTTTCGAGGGACAGTCTACGAGCAGTACTTC
D gene: TRBD2; clone size: NA; J gene: TRBJ2-3; V gene: TRBV30; CDR3 protein: CAWSPIGTKTSTDTQYF; CDR3 DNA: TGTGCCTGGAGTCCTATAGGGACTAAGACTAGCACAGATACGCAGTATTTT
D gene: TRBD2; clone size: NA; J gene: TRBJ2-1; V gene: TRBV7-9; CDR3 protein: CASSDSTRLAGVGEQFF; CDR3 DNA: TGTGCCAGCAGCGACTCAACCCGACTAGCGGGGGTGGGTGAGCAGTTCTTC
D gene: NA; clone size: NA; J gene: TRBJ2-2; V gene: TRBV4-1; CDR3 protein: CASSSDPADTGELFF; CDR3 DNA: TGCGCCAGCAGCTCAGACCCGGCGGACACCGGGGAGCTGTTTTTT
D gene: NA; clone size: NA; J gene: TRBJ2-3; V gene: TRBV9; CDR3 protein: CASSVGASVGDTQYF; CDR3 DNA: TGTGCCAGCAGCGTAGGGGCTAGCGTTGGAGATACGCAGTATTTT
D gene: TRBD2; clone size: NA; J gene: TRBJ2-2; V gene: TRBV9; CDR3 protein: CASSGGWSGRVGYTGELFF; CDR3 DNA: TGTGCCAGCAGCGGTGGTTGGAGCGGGAGGGTTGGGTACACCGGGGAGCTGTTTTTT
D gene: TRBD1; clone size: NA; J gene: TRBJ1-5; V gene: TRBV5-4; CDR3 protein: CASSPDRGSNQPQHF; CDR3 DNA: TGTGCCAGCAGCCCGGACAGGGGGAGCAATCAGCCCCAGCATTTT
D gene: TRBD2; clone size: NA; J gene: TRBJ2-6; V gene: TRBV2; CDR3 protein: CASRGPSGNSGANVLTF; CDR3 DNA: TGTGCCAGCAGAGGGCCTAGCGGAAACTCTGGGGCCAACGTCCTGACTTTC
D gene: NA; clone size: NA; J gene: TRBJ1-1; V gene: TRBV29-1; CDR3 protein: CSVDAGPMNTEAFF; CDR3 DNA: TGCAGCGTTGACGCAGGACCAATGAACACTGAAGCTTTCTTT
D gene: NA; clone size: NA; J gene: TRBJ1-2; V gene: TRBV9; CDR3 protein: CASSLQGGLYGYTF; CDR3 DNA: TGTGCCAGCAGCTTGCAGGGAGGTTTGTATGGCTACACCTTC
D gene: TRBD1; clone size: once; J gene: TRBJ2-1; V gene: TRBV2; CDR3 protein: CASSDPDRGPSYNEQFF; CDR3 DNA: TGTGCCAGCAGCGATCCAGACAGGGGCCCTTCCTACAATGAGCAGTTCTTC
D gene: NA; clone size: NA; J gene: TRBJ2-1; V gene: TRBV19; CDR3 protein: CASSIYLAPNEQFF; CDR3 DNA: TGTGCCAGTAGTATTTATCTGGCTCCCAATGAGCAGTTCTTC
D gene: NA; clone size: NA; J gene: TRBJ2-5; V gene: TRBV7-9; CDR3 protein: CASSWLEGGKETQYF; CDR3 DNA: TGTGCCAGCAGCTGGCTAGAGGGGGGCAAAGAGACCCAGTACTTC
D gene: NA; clone size: NA; J gene: TRBJ2-7; V gene: TRBV9; CDR3 protein: CASSPGATFYEQYF; CDR3 DNA: TGTGCCAGCAGCCCCGGCGCCACTTTCTACGAGCAGTACTTC
D gene: NA; clone size: NA; J gene: TRBJ2-1; V gene: TRBV5-6; CDR3 protein: CASSANLYNEQFF; CDR3 DNA: TGTGCCAGCAGCGCCAACTTGTACAATGAGCAGTTCTTC
D gene: NA; clone size: NA; J gene: TRBJ2-2; V gene: TRBV19; CDR3 protein: CASSIRRENTGELFF; CDR3 DNA: TGTGCCAGTAGTATAAGGCGGGAAAACACCGGGGAGCTGTTTTTT
D gene: NA; clone size: NA; J gene: TRBJ2-1; V gene: TRBV27; CDR3 protein: CASSSGSSYNEQFF; CDR3 DNA: TGTGCCAGCAGTTCGGGGTCCTCCTACAATGAGCAGTTCTTC
D gene: NA; clone size: NA; J gene: TRBJ2-7; V gene: TRBV6-5; CDR3 protein: CASSPISQYEQYF; CDR3 DNA: TGTGCCAGCAGCCCCATCAGCCAGTACGAGCAGTACTTC
D gene: NA; clone size: NA; J gene: TRBJ2-7; V gene: TRBV7-9; CDR3 protein: CASSSPGGYEQYF; CDR3 DNA: TGTGCCAGCAGCTCCCCAGGGGGGTACGAGCAGTACTTC
D gene: TRBD1; clone size: NA; J gene: TRBJ1-2; V gene: TRBV19; CDR3 protein: CASSPGQGILYGYTF; CDR3 DNA: TGTGCCAGTAGCCCGGGACAGGGAATATTGTATGGCTACACCTTC
D gene: TRBD1; clone size: NA; J gene: TRBJ2-5; V gene: TRBV6-5; CDR3 protein: CASSYPRQGGQETQYF; CDR3 DNA: TGTGCCAGCAGTTACCCAAGACAGGGGGGCCAAGAGACCCAGTACTTC
D gene: NA; clone size: NA; J gene: TRBJ2-5; V gene: TRBV9; CDR3 protein: CASSVGHLQETQYF; CDR3 DNA: TGTGCCAGCAGCGTAGGGCACTTACAAGAGACCCAGTACTTC
D gene: NA; clone size: NA; J gene: TRBJ1-1; V gene: TRBV12-1; CDR3 protein: CASSLTPRNRDTEAFF; CDR3 DNA: TGTGCCAGCAGCCTCACCCCCCGAAACCGAGACACTGAAGCTTTCTTT
D gene: TRBD1; clone size: NA; J gene: TRBJ2-1; V gene: TRBV6-5; CDR3 protein: CASSPQGARYNEQFF; CDR3 DNA: TGTGCCAGCAGCCCTCAGGGGGCAAGGTACAATGAGCAGTTCTTC
D gene: NA; clone size: NA; J gene: TRBJ1-2; V gene: TRBV6-6; CDR3 protein: CASSAPGGDYGYTF; CDR3 DNA: TGTGCCAGCAGTGCCCCCGGGGGGGACTATGGTTACACCTTC
D gene: NA; clone size: once; J gene: TRBJ2-1; V gene: TRBV6-5; CDR3 protein: CASSYSRTSNYNEQFF; CDR3 DNA: TGTGCCAGCAGTTACTCCCGGACTTCCAACTACAATGAGCAGTTCTTC
D gene: NA; clone size: NA; J gene: TRBJ2-1; V gene: TRBV19; CDR3 protein: CASSMAGSSYNEQFF; CDR3 DNA: TGTGCCAGTAGTATGGCCGGGAGTTCCTACAATGAGCAGTTCTTC
D gene: TRBD1; clone size: NA; J gene: TRBJ2-7; V gene: TRBV4-1; CDR3 protein: CASSARPGTGVLSYEQYF; CDR3 DNA: TGCGCCAGCAGCGCCCGTCCCGGGACAGGGGTACTGTCCTACGAGCAGTACTTC
D gene: TRBD2; clone size: NA; J gene: TRBJ2-3; V gene: TRBV7-9; CDR3 protein: CASSLAAGGGDTQYF; CDR3 DNA: TGTGCCAGCAGCTTAGCGGCGGGAGGGGGAGATACGCAGTATTTT
D gene: TRBD1; clone size: NA; J gene: TRBJ2-7; V gene: TRBV29-1; CDR3 protein: CSARGDREADFYEQYF; CDR3 DNA: TGCAGCGCTCGAGGTGACAGGGAAGCGGATTTCTACGAGCAGTACTTC
D gene: TRBD2; clone size: NA; J gene: TRBJ2-7; V gene: TRBV27; CDR3 protein: CASSSQQTSGSYEQYF; CDR3 DNA: TGTGCCAGCAGTTCGCAGCAAACTAGCGGGAGTTACGAGCAGTACTTC
D gene: NA; clone size: NA; J gene: TRBJ1-2; V gene: TRBV28; CDR3 protein: CASSSYSYYGYTF; CDR3 DNA: TGTGCCAGCAGTTCCTACAGTTACTATGGCTACACCTTC
D gene: NA; clone size: NA; J gene: TRBJ2-1; V gene: TRBV9; CDR3 protein: CASSVVGSNEQFF; CDR3 DNA: TGTGCCAGCAGCGTAGTAGGGTCCAATGAGCAGTTCTTC
D gene: NA; clone size: NA; J gene: TRBJ1-1; V gene: TRBV9; CDR3 protein: CASSVMGPMNTEAFF; CDR3 DNA: TGTGCCAGCAGCGTAATGGGGCCTATGAACACTGAAGCTTTCTTT
D gene: NA; clone size: NA; J gene: TRBJ2-5; V gene: TRBV6-5; CDR3 protein: CASSYSIARETQYF; CDR3 DNA: TGTGCCAGCAGTTACTCGATAGCCCGGGAGACCCAGTACTTC
D gene: NA; clone size: once; J gene: TRBJ2-7; V gene: TRBV28; CDR3 protein: CASSLVGGGPYEQYF; CDR3 DNA: TGTGCCAGCAGTTTGGTCGGCGGGGGCCCCTACGAGCAGTACTTC
D gene: NA; clone size: NA; J gene: TRBJ1-2; V gene: TRBV5-8; CDR3 protein: CASSLVLRGLDGYTF; CDR3 DNA: TGTGCCAGCAGCTTGGTATTACGGGGGCTGGATGGCTACACCTTC
D gene: TRBD2; clone size: NA; J gene: TRBJ2-7; V gene: TRBV27; CDR3 protein: CASSLSDPGLAGEQYF; CDR3 DNA: TGTGCCAGCAGTTTATCAGACCCGGGACTAGCGGGCGAGCAGTACTTC